The source of this TCR beta chain is a study of T cell repertoires in cytomegalovirus infection. The V gene lost 0 bases and the J gene lost 9 bases, with 12 bases spanning the gap. The CDR3 consists of 13 residues. Germline lookup yields CDR1 DFQATT and CDR2 SNEGSKA (reference sequence). This clonotype was observed a single time. MiXCR, run by TCRdb on the reads, gives a single entry per CDR3 protein. There are about 240,000 distinct CDR3 sequences in the sample; 9% to 15% occur only once, and 1.5% to 2% lies in the top ten. Sequenced input: PBMCs. The clonotype was recovered from a human donor in good health (CMV status not recorded). Some clones in this sample may be carry-over from other donors' samples. The chain has TRBV20-1 and TRBJ2-1, with no clear D. This chain's CDR3 is CSAREGALGEQFF. The CDR3 DNA reads TGCAGTGCTAGAGAGGGCGCGTTAGGTGAGCAGTTCTTC.